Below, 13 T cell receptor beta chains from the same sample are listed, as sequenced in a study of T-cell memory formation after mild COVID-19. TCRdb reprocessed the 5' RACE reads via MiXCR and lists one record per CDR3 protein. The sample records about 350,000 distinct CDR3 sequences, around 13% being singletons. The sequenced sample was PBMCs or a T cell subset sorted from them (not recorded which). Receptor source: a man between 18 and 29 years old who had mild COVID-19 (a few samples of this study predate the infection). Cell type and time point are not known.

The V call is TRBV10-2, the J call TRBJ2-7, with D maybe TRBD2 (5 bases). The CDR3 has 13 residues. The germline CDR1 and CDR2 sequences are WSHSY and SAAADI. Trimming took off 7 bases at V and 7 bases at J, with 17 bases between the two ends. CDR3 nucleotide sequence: TGCGCCAGCAAACCCGGACTTCCGGGGGAGCAGTACTTC. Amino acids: CASKPGLPGEQYF.

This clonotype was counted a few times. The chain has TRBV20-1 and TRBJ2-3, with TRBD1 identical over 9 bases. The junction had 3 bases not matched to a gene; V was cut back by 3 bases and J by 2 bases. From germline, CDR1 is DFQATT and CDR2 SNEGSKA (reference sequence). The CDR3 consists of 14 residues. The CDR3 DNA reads TGCAGTGCTAGCTACAGGGGGCACACAGATACGCAGTATTTT. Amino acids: CSASYRGHTDTQYF.

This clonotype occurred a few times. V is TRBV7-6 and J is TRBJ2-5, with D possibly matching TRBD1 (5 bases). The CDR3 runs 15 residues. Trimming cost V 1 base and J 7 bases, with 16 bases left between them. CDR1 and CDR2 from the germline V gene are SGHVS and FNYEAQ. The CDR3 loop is CASSLVPPGFRTQYF. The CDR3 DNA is TGTGCCAGCAGCTTAGTCCCGCCAGGGTTCAGGACCCAGTACTTC.

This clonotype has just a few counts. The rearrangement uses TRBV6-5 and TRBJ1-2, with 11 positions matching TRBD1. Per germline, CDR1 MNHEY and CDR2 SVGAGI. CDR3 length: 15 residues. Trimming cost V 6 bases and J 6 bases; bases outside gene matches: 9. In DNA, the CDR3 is TGTGCCAGCAGGCCCAGGGACAGGGGGATAAATGGCTACACCTTC. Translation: CASRPRDRGINGYTF.

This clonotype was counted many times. For the CDR3, the DNA is TGTGCCAGCAGTGGACGGACTAGCGGGGGAGAGACCCAGTACTTC. It is translated as CASSGRTSGGETQYF. This chain connects TRBV2 to TRBJ2-5, with 13 bases that match TRBD2. CDR3 size: 15 residues. The V gene end was trimmed by 4 bases and the J gene end by 4 bases; junction bases not matched to a gene: 3. Per germline, CDR1 SNHLY and CDR2 FYNNEI. The variable domain in full, with the rest retrieved from reference TRBV2 and TRBJ2-5, is EPEVTQTPSHQVTQMGQEVILRCVPISNHLYFYWYRQILGQKVEFLVSFYNNEISEKSEIFDDQFSVERPDGSNFTLKIRSTKLEDSAMYFCASSGRTSGGETQYFGPGTRLLVL.

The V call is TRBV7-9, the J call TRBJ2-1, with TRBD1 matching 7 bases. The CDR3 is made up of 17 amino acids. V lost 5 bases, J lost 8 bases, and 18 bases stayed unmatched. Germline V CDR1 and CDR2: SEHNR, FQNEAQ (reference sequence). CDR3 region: CASSPRQTGVRGDEQFF. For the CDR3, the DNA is TGTGCCAGCAGCCCCCGGCAAACAGGGGTTAGGGGCGATGAGCAGTTCTTC.

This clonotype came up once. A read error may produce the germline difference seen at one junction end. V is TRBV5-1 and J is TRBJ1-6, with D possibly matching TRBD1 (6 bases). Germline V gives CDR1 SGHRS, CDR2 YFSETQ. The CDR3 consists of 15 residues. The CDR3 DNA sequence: TGCGCCAGCAGCTCTGGACAGTCCTATGATTCACCCCTCCACTTT. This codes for CASSSGQSYDSPLHF.

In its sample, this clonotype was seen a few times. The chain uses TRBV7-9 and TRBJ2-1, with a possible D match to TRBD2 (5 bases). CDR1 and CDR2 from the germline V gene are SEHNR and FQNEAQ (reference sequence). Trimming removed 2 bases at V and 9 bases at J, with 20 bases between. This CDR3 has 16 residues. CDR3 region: CASSLLDFGRGAEQFF. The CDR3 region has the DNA TGTGCCAGCAGCTTATTGGATTTTGGTCGGGGTGCTGAGCAGTTCTTC.

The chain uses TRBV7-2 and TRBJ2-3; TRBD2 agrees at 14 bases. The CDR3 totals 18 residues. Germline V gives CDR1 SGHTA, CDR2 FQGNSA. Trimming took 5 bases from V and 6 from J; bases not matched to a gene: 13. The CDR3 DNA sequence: TGTGCCAGCAGCCGACGTCAGACTAGCGGGGGGGCCGTTGATACGCAGTATTTT. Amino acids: CASSRRQTSGGAVDTQYF.

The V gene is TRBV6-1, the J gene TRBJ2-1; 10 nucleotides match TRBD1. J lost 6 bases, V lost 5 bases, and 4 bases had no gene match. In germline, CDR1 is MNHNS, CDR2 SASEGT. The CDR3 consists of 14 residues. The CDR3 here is CASSKRDRGNEQFF. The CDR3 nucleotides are TGTGCCAGCAGTAAAAGGGACAGGGGCAATGAGCAGTTCTTC.

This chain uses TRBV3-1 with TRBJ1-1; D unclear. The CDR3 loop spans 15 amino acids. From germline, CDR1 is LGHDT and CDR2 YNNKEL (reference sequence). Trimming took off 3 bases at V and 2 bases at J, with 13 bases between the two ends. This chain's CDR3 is CASSHGRVGNTEAFF. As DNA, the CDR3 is TGTGCCAGCAGCCATGGCCGAGTGGGCAACACTGAAGCTTTCTTT.

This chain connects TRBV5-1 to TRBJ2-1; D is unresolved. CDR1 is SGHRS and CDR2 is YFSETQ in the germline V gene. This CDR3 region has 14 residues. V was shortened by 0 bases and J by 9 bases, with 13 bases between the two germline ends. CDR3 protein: CASSLAPAEREQFF. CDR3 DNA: TGCGCCAGCAGCTTGGCCCCCGCCGAGCGTGAGCAGTTCTTC. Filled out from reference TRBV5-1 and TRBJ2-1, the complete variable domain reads KAGVTQTPRYLIKTRGQQVTLSCSPISGHRSVSWYQQTPGQGLQFLFEYFSETQRNKGNFPGRFSGRQFSNSRSEMNVSTLELGDSALYLCASSLAPAEREQFFGPGTRLTVL.

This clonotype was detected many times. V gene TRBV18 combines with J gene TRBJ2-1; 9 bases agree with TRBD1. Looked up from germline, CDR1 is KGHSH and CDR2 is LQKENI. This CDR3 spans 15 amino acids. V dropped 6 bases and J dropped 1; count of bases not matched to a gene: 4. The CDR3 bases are TGTGCCAGCTCCTCGGACAGGGGATCCTACAATGAGCAGTTCTTC. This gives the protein CASSSDRGSYNEQFF. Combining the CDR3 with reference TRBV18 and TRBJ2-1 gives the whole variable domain NAGVMQNPRHLVRRRGQEARLRCSPMKGHSHVYWYRQLPEEGLKFMVYLQKENIIDESGMPKERFSAEFPKEGPSILRIQQVVRGDSAAYFCASSSDRGSYNEQFFGPGTRLTVL.